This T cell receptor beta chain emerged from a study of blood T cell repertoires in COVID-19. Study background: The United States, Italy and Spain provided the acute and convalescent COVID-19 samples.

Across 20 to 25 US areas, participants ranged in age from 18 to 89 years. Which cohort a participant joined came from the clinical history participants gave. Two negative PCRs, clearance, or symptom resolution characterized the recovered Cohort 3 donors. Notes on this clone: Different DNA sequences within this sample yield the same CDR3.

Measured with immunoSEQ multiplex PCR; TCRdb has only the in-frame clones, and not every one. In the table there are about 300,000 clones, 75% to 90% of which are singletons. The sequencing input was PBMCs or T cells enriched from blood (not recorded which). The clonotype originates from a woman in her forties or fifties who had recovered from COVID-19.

Here the CDR3 reads CASSQDRMNTEAFF. The CDR3 coding sequence is TGTGCCAGCTCACAGGACAGAATGAACACTGAAGCTTTCTTT. The gene calls are TRBV18 and TRBJ1-1; possibly TRBD1 for D (6 bases). This CDR3 is 14 amino acids long. Trimming left V 4 bases short and J 0 bases short, with 9 bases between. Germline-derived CDR1 and CDR2 are KGHSH and LQKENI.